These T cell receptor beta chains were read from a single sample in a study of cytomegalovirus exposure and HLA in healthy donors. The data were produced by immunoSEQ multiplex PCR, yet TCRdb's version contains in-frame clones alone and is incomplete. The sample gives under 200,000 clones, about 81% of which show up once; over 0.95% is in the top ten. The sample was PBMCs. These receptors were taken from a woman younger than 45 in good health and CMV-seronegative. CDR3s include the opening cysteine and the closing phenylalanine or tryptophan. A D gene is named only where the DNA matches it firmly. Not every row has a clone size; where given, it reads once, few, many or a size class.

NA,TRBJ2-6,NA,TRBV27,TGTGCCAGCAGTCCTAGTCGGCAGTACTCTGGGGCCAACGTCCTGACTTTC,CASSPSRQYSGANVLTF
once,TRBJ1-5,NA,TRBV11-2,TGTGCCAGCAGCTCCCGGGGAATGGGATATAGCAATCAGCCCCAGCATTTT,CASSSRGMGYSNQPQHF
NA,TRBJ1-1,NA,TRBV30,TGTGCCTGGAGTGTAATCGCTGAAGCTTTCTTT,CAWSVIAEAFF
NA,TRBJ2-2,TRBD2,TRBV30,TGTGCCTGGACCATGGGACTAGCAGGCGGGGAGCTGTTTTTT,CAWTMGLAGGELFF
NA,TRBJ1-5,TRBD1,TRBV7-7,TGTGCCAGCAGCCAGGACAGGAATCAGCCCCAGCATTTT,CASSQDRNQPQHF
NA,TRBJ1-1,NA,TRBV19,TGTGCCAGTACCGGACAGAGACTCACTGAAGCTTTCTTT,CASTGQRLTEAFF
NA,TRBJ2-1,TRBD1,TRBV7-8,TGTGCCAGCAGTTCCCGGTGGGACAGGGTCTACAATGAGCAGTTCTTC,CASSSRWDRVYNEQFF
few,TRBJ1-2,NA,TRBV30,TGTGCCTGGAGTGATTATTCTCCTCCGAACTATGGCTACACCTTC,CAWSDYSPPNYGYTF
NA,TRBJ1-2,TRBD1,TRBV6-1,TGTGCCAGCAGTGAGGGGACAGGAAGCCCCTATGGCTACACCTTC,CASSEGTGSPYGYTF
NA,TRBJ2-5,NA,TRBV5-1,TGCGCCAGCGGGAGATCGGGGAATCAACAAGAGACCCAGTACTTC,CASGRSGNQQETQYF
NA,TRBJ2-1,TRBD2,TRBV7-6,TGTGCCAGCAGCTCCCAGCGGGGCGCGGCTAGCTCCTACAATGAGCAGTTCTTC,CASSSQRGAASSYNEQFF
NA,TRBJ2-3,NA,TRBV28,TGTGCCAGCATCCTTGCTGGGCAAGATACGCAGTATTTT,CASILAGQDTQYF
NA,TRBJ2-1,TRBD1,TRBV19,TGTGCCAGTAGTATGTATACAGGGGTGGACTACAATGAGCAGTTCTTC,CASSMYTGVDYNEQFF
NA,TRBJ1-5,TRBD1,TRBV9,TGTGCCAGCAGCGTGGGGACAGGGCTAGCTCAGCCCCAGCATTTT,CASSVGTGLAQPQHF
NA,TRBJ2-3,TRBD2,TRBV11-2,TGTGCCAGCAGCACCAGCGGGAGGGCCACAGATACGCAGTATTTT,CASSTSGRATDTQYF
NA,TRBJ1-4,NA,TRBV5-4,TGTGCCAGCAGCCGGGGGGCCGGCGGGGGTGAAAAACTGTTTTTT,CASSRGAGGGEKLFF
few,TRBJ1-2,NA,TRBV30,TGTGCCTGGAGTCGGGACCAACAGGGTAGTGCCTTC,CAWSRDQQGSAF
NA,TRBJ2-3,NA,TRBV5-1,TGCGCCAGCAGCCCTGCCAGAGGAGATACGCAGTATTTT,CASSPARGDTQYF
once,TRBJ2-4,TRBD2,TRBV28,TGTGCCAGCAAAAAAGAACGGATAGCGGGAGTTCGAAACATTCAGTACTTC,CASKKERIAGVRNIQYF
once,TRBJ2-7,NA,TRBV5-1,TGCGCCAGCACCTCTGTCCAGGGATCCTACGAGCAGTACTTC,CASTSVQGSYEQYF
NA,TRBJ2-4,TRBD2,TRBV7-3,TGTGCCAGCAGCAAAGCGGGGGCAGAAAACATTCAGTACTTC,CASSKAGAENIQYF
once,TRBJ2-5,NA,TRBV7-6,TGTGCCAGCAGCTTAGGAGCTACCTGGTACCAAGAGACCCAGTACTTC,CASSLGATWYQETQYF
NA,TRBJ2-7,TRBD1,TRBV5-1,TGCGCCAGCAGCTCAGGACTCGGACAGGGGACCTACGAGCAGTACTTC,CASSSGLGQGTYEQYF
NA,TRBJ1-3,TRBD1,TRBV28,TGTGCCAGCAGTCCACCGAGGGGGCTCGGAAACACCATATATTTT,CASSPPRGLGNTIYF
few,TRBJ1-3,NA,TRBV9,TGTGCCAGCAGCGTAGGGGGGCAACCTGGAAACACCATATATTTT,CASSVGGQPGNTIYF
few,TRBJ2-7,TRBD1,TRBV30,TGTGCCGGGACAGGGTCGATAGGGCAGTACTTC,CAGTGSIGQYF
NA,TRBJ1-3,NA,TRBV25-1,TGTGCCAGCAGGGCAGGGGCTGGAAACACCATATATTTT,CASRAGAGNTIYF
NA,TRBJ2-6,TRBD1,TRBV27,TGTGCCAGCAGTTTATCGTGGTTTCGGGACAGGGTTTTTGGGGCCAACGTCCTGACTTTC,CASSLSWFRDRVFGANVLTF
NA,TRBJ1-5,NA,TRBV18,TGTGCCAGCTCACCATACAGGCGCAATCAGCCCCAGCATTTT,CASSPYRRNQPQHF
NA,TRBJ1-1,NA,TRBV28,TGTGCCAGCAGCCCCCCCCCAGGGAACACTGAAGCTTTCTTT,CASSPPPGNTEAFF
NA,TRBJ2-3,TRBD1,TRBV27,TGTGCCAGCAGTTTACAGGACAGGGATACGCAGTATTTT,CASSLQDRDTQYF
NA,TRBJ1-1,NA,TRBV10-1,TGCGCCACCAGCCAACAGATGAACACTGAAGCTTTCTTT,CATSQQMNTEAFF
NA,TRBJ1-2,TRBD1,TRBV5-1,TGCGCCAGCAGCTTGGTCGGGACAGTGGATGTGAACACCTTC,CASSLVGTVDVNTF
NA,TRBJ1-6,NA,TRBV7-8,TGTGCCAGCAGCCAGAGGGCCTGGGGTTCACCCCTCCACTTT,CASSQRAWGSPLHF
once,TRBJ2-1,TRBD2,TRBV11-3,TGTGCCAGCAGCTTGGACCAATGGACTAGCGGAATAAATGAGCAGTTCTTC,CASSLDQWTSGINEQFF
NA,TRBJ2-7,TRBD1,TRBV7-7,TGTGCCAGCAGCCCGGGACAGGGGCCTCTCGAGCAGTACTTC,CASSPGQGPLEQYF
NA,TRBJ2-2,NA,TRBV28,TGTGCCAGCAGGATAGGGGTAGGCACCGGGGAGCTGTTTTTT,CASRIGVGTGELFF
NA,TRBJ2-5,TRBD1,TRBV7-9,TGTGCCAGCAGCTTCATCGGGACAGCTCAAGAGACCCAGTACTTC,CASSFIGTAQETQYF
NA,TRBJ1-5,NA,TRBV28,TGTGCCAGCAGTTTAAATAGGCCCCAGCATTTT,CASSLNRPQHF
NA,TRBJ2-5,NA,TRBV9,TGTGCCAGCAGCCCCCGGGTAAGGGGCCCACAAGAGACCCAGTACTTC,CASSPRVRGPQETQYF
NA,TRBJ1-1,NA,TRBV9,TGTGCCAGCAGCGCATCCGGGACAATTAAGCTAATGAACACTGAAGCTTTCTTT,CASSASGTIKLMNTEAFF
NA,TRBJ2-1,TRBD2,TRBV6-6,TGTGCCAGTTCGGCGCGGGGGAGCTCCTACAATGAGCAGTTCTTC,CASSARGSSYNEQFF
NA,TRBJ2-5,TRBD2,TRBV7-6,TGTGCCAGCAGCCTAGCGGGGGGGAGAGAGACCCAGTACTTC,CASSLAGGRETQYF
NA,TRBJ2-3,NA,TRBV20-1,TGCAGTGCTGCCCTATCATACTGGGCCTTT,CSAALSYWAF
NA,TRBJ2-6,NA,TRBV30,TGTGCCTGGAGTCGACAGGTATCTGGGGCCAACGTCCTGACTTTC,CAWSRQVSGANVLTF
NA,TRBJ2-7,TRBD2,TRBV18,TGTGCCAGCTCACCTGGGGCTAGCGGGGGAACCGAGCAGTACTTC,CASSPGASGGTEQYF
NA,TRBJ1-6,TRBD1,TRBV7-3,TGTGCCAGCAGCCCGGGACAGGGGGGTAATTCACCCCTCCACTTT,CASSPGQGGNSPLHF
NA,TRBJ2-7,TRBD2,TRBV10-1,TGCGCCAGCAGTGAGTCTTCGATAGCGGGGGGCTCCTCCCGCCACGAGCAGTACTTC,CASSESSIAGGSSRHEQYF
NA,TRBJ2-7,TRBD2,TRBV30,TGTGCCTGGAGTGAACAACCTAGCGGGGGTTACGAGCAGTACTTC,CAWSEQPSGGYEQYF
NA,TRBJ2-3,NA,TRBV9,TGTGCCAGCAGCGTAGAATTTGAGGATACGCAGTATTTT,CASSVEFEDTQYF
NA,TRBJ2-7,TRBD2,TRBV6-5,TGTGCCAGCACCCTAGCGGGAGGAGGCCAGCAGTACTTC,CASTLAGGGQQYF